The sequence of this T cell receptor (beta chain) was determined in a study of human T cells and chemical hapten exposure. Remarks on this clonotype: What it binds is not known.

As originally analysed: Per-sample TCR counts ranged from roughly 23,224 to 750,000, median roughly 96,000. TCRdb redid the calling of the RACE reads with MiXCR, one entry per CDR3 protein. The V and J calls were determined by TCRdb, not by the authors. The sample includes under 45,000 distinct CDR3 sequences, approximately 5.5% of them seen just once. General study points: With DPC sensitization, TCRs exceeding 1 in 1000 frequency showed no change.

The germline V gene encodes CDR1 SGHDT and CDR2 YYEEEE. The V and J ends lost 1 base and 6 bases respectively, with 13 bases between them. This CDR3 has 14 amino acids. Time point meaning: healthy volunteer bleed at 6 weeks. Unseparated into fractions, whole blood served as the source from which total RNA was extracted. This chain connects TRBV5-6 to TRBJ1-2, with a possible D match to TRBD1 (5 bases). The source of this sequence is a human donor in good health. Some clones in this sample may be carry-over from other donors' samples. Sequencing input: whole blood. The DNA for the CDR3 is TGTGCCAGCAGCTTGTGGGGACGGGATGATGGCTACACCTTC. Its protein product is CASSLWGRDDGYTF.